A selection of T cell receptor beta chains follows, all from one sample in a study of blood T cell repertoires in COVID-19. Method: immunoSEQ multiplex PCR; TCRdb's copy keeps in-frame clones and lacks some. The sample comprises about 230,000 clones, roughly 83% of which are singletons, and about 2.5% rests with the top ten. What was sequenced was peripheral blood. Source of these receptors: an older woman with active or convalescent COVID-19. Both conserved end residues are part of each CDR3. Each record gives: D gene, clone size, V gene, J gene, CDR3 length, CDR3 protein, CDR3 DNA. A D gene is named only where the DNA matches it firmly. Rows give clone size only sometimes, using once, few, many, or a class for an expanded clone.

d_call: -
clone_size: -
v_call: TRBV28
j_call: TRBJ1-1
cdr3_length: 14
cdr3_aa: CASSRGGVEIEAFF
cdr3_nt: TGTGCCAGCTCAAGGGGGGGCGTTGAAATTGAAGCTTTCTTT

d_call: -
clone_size: once
v_call: TRBV6-5
j_call: TRBJ2-5
cdr3_length: 14
cdr3_aa: CASGQPWVRETQYF
cdr3_nt: TGTGCCAGCGGACAGCCTTGGGTCAGAGAGACCCAGTACTTC

d_call: TRBD1
clone_size: -
v_call: TRBV5-5
j_call: TRBJ2-7
cdr3_length: 15
cdr3_aa: CASSSWGTAAYEQYF
cdr3_nt: TGTGCCAGCAGCTCCTGGGGGACAGCCGCCTACGAGCAGTACTTC

d_call: -
clone_size: -
v_call: TRBV6-5
j_call: TRBJ1-1
cdr3_length: 14
cdr3_aa: CASSTQGIRTEAFF
cdr3_nt: TGTGCCAGCAGCACACAGGGAATAAGGACTGAAGCTTTCTTT

d_call: -
clone_size: -
v_call: TRBV25-1
j_call: TRBJ1-2
cdr3_length: 15
cdr3_aa: CASSEYGGTDYGYTF
cdr3_nt: TGTGCCAGCAGTGAATATGGGGGGACGGATTATGGCTACACCTTC

d_call: -
clone_size: few
v_call: TRBV5-1
j_call: TRBJ2-2
cdr3_length: 15
cdr3_aa: CASSPLRFDTGELFF
cdr3_nt: TGCGCCAGCAGCCCACTAAGGTTTGATACCGGGGAGCTGTTTTTT

d_call: TRBD1
clone_size: -
v_call: TRBV19
j_call: TRBJ1-1
cdr3_length: 15
cdr3_aa: CASRTGGGWNTEAFF
cdr3_nt: TGTGCCAGTAGAACAGGGGGCGGGTGGAACACTGAAGCTTTCTTT

d_call: TRBD2
clone_size: -
v_call: TRBV6-5
j_call: TRBJ2-7
cdr3_length: 16
cdr3_aa: CASSYTSGTISYEQYF
cdr3_nt: TGTGCCAGCAGTTACACTAGCGGGACCATCTCCTACGAGCAGTACTTC

d_call: TRBD2
clone_size: -
v_call: TRBV28
j_call: TRBJ2-7
cdr3_length: 16
cdr3_aa: CASSLYGTSRSYEQYF
cdr3_nt: TGTGCCAGCAGTCTTTACGGGACTAGCCGAAGCTACGAGCAGTACTTC

d_call: -
clone_size: -
v_call: TRBV7-3
j_call: TRBJ2-7
cdr3_length: 14
cdr3_aa: CASSSQPGSYEQYF
cdr3_nt: TGTGCCAGCAGCTCGCAGCCAGGTTCCTACGAGCAGTACTTC

d_call: -
clone_size: -
v_call: TRBV20-1
j_call: TRBJ1-2
cdr3_length: 12
cdr3_aa: CSASMGGDGYTF
cdr3_nt: TGCAGTGCTAGTATGGGGGGGGATGGCTACACCTTC

d_call: -
clone_size: -
v_call: TRBV6-5
j_call: TRBJ2-7
cdr3_length: 15
cdr3_aa: CASSYGWASRTVPYF
cdr3_nt: TGTGCCAGCAGTTACGGTTGGGCATCTCGGACAGTCCCTTACTTC

d_call: TRBD1
clone_size: -
v_call: TRBV27
j_call: TRBJ1-2
cdr3_length: 13
cdr3_aa: CASSFRDRDHYTF
cdr3_nt: TGTGCCAGCAGTTTCCGCGACAGGGACCACTACACCTTC

d_call: -
clone_size: -
v_call: TRBV5-5
j_call: TRBJ2-1
cdr3_length: 14
cdr3_aa: CASYTSPGINEQFF
cdr3_nt: TGTGCCAGCTACACTTCCCCGGGGATAAATGAGCAGTTCTTC

d_call: TRBD1
clone_size: -
v_call: TRBV28
j_call: TRBJ1-6
cdr3_length: 16
cdr3_aa: CASVSLPGQENSPLHF
cdr3_nt: TGTGCCAGCGTATCACTACCGGGACAGGAGAATTCACCCCTCCACTTT

d_call: TRBD1
clone_size: -
v_call: TRBV6-4
j_call: TRBJ1-2
cdr3_length: 16
cdr3_aa: CASSDEAGGARYGYTF
cdr3_nt: TGTGCCAGCAGTGACGAGGCAGGGGGCGCGCGCTATGGCTACACCTTC

d_call: -
clone_size: -
v_call: TRBV7-2
j_call: TRBJ1-1
cdr3_length: 15
cdr3_aa: CASSLVRQGNTEAFF
cdr3_nt: TGTGCCAGCAGCTTAGTACGGCAGGGGAACACTGAAGCTTTCTTT

d_call: -
clone_size: once
v_call: TRBV28
j_call: TRBJ1-2
cdr3_length: 13
cdr3_aa: CASSFASGGGYTF
cdr3_nt: TGTGCCAGCAGTTTTGCCTCGGGTGGCGGCTACACCTTC

d_call: -
clone_size: -
v_call: TRBV11-2
j_call: TRBJ2-3
cdr3_length: 17
cdr3_aa: CASSPFRGRGGTDTQYF
cdr3_nt: TGTGCCAGCAGCCCTTTCCGGGGCAGGGGAGGCACAGATACGCAGTATTTT

d_call: TRBD1
clone_size: few
v_call: TRBV3-1/TRBV3-2
j_call: TRBJ1-5
cdr3_length: 15
cdr3_aa: CASSPGTGNNQPQHF
cdr3_nt: TGTGCCAGCAGCCCTGGGACAGGGAACAATCAGCCCCAGCATTTT

d_call: -
clone_size: few
v_call: TRBV6-6
j_call: TRBJ1-5
cdr3_length: 14
cdr3_aa: CASSYARGGQPQHF
cdr3_nt: TGTGCCAGCAGTTACGCAAGGGGAGGTCAGCCCCAGCATTTT

d_call: -
clone_size: -
v_call: TRBV29-1
j_call: TRBJ2-6
cdr3_length: 14
cdr3_aa: CSVPSSSGANVLTF
cdr3_nt: TGCAGCGTTCCTTCGAGCTCTGGGGCCAACGTCCTGACTTTC

d_call: -
clone_size: -
v_call: TRBV19
j_call: TRBJ1-1
cdr3_length: 14
cdr3_aa: CASSIGTVNTEAFF
cdr3_nt: TGTGCCAGTAGTATAGGGACAGTCAACACTGAAGCTTTCTTT

d_call: TRBD2
clone_size: -
v_call: TRBV20-1
j_call: TRBJ2-5
cdr3_length: 15
cdr3_aa: CSASRTSGGKETQYF
cdr3_nt: TGCAGTGCTAGTAGAACTAGCGGGGGGAAAGAGACCCAGTACTTC

d_call: -
clone_size: once
v_call: TRBV6-6
j_call: TRBJ1-5
cdr3_length: 15
cdr3_aa: CASSYGGYSNQPQHF
cdr3_nt: TGTGCCAGCAGTTACGGGGGGTATAGCAATCAGCCCCAGCATTTT

d_call: TRBD2
clone_size: -
v_call: TRBV6-5
j_call: TRBJ2-1
cdr3_length: 16
cdr3_aa: CASSSLSGGPYNEQFF
cdr3_nt: TGTGCCAGCAGTTCCCTTAGCGGGGGCCCTTACAATGAGCAGTTCTTC

d_call: -
clone_size: -
v_call: TRBV4-1
j_call: TRBJ2-1
cdr3_length: 17
cdr3_aa: CASSPRGLPGSYNEQFF
cdr3_nt: TGCGCCAGCAGTCCCAGAGGGCTCCCTGGGTCCTACAATGAGCAGTTCTTC

d_call: TRBD1
clone_size: -
v_call: TRBV7-9
j_call: TRBJ1-5
cdr3_length: 16
cdr3_aa: CASSLGTGTGVYPQHF
cdr3_nt: TGTGCCAGCAGCTTGGGTACCGGGACAGGGGTCTATCCCCAGCATTTT

d_call: -
clone_size: few
v_call: TRBV6-2/TRBV6-3
j_call: TRBJ2-3
cdr3_length: 12
cdr3_aa: CASSNHGGARYF
cdr3_nt: TGTGCCAGCAGTAACCATGGGGGGGCTCGGTATTTT

d_call: -
clone_size: -
v_call: TRBV27
j_call: TRBJ2-2
cdr3_length: 14
cdr3_aa: CASSPGVAPGELFF
cdr3_nt: TGTGCCAGCAGTCCCGGGGTAGCCCCCGGGGAGCTGTTTTTT

d_call: -
clone_size: -
v_call: TRBV18
j_call: TRBJ1-6
cdr3_length: 15
cdr3_aa: CASSPPAGVGSPLHF
cdr3_nt: TGTGCCAGCTCACCACCGGCAGGGGTGGGTTCACCCCTCCACTTT

d_call: -
clone_size: -
v_call: TRBV6-5
j_call: TRBJ1-6
cdr3_length: 13
cdr3_aa: CASTGAYNSPLHF
cdr3_nt: TGTGCCAGCACGGGGGCCTATAATTCACCCCTCCACTTT

d_call: TRBD1
clone_size: -
v_call: TRBV5-1
j_call: TRBJ1-1
cdr3_length: 15
cdr3_aa: CASSLRDRDPPKAFF
cdr3_nt: TGCGCCAGCAGCCTCCGGGACAGGGACCCGCCGAAAGCTTTCTTT

d_call: -
clone_size: -
v_call: TRBV29-1
j_call: TRBJ2-3
cdr3_length: 13
cdr3_aa: CSVDEAGQGTQYF
cdr3_nt: TGCAGCGTTGATGAGGCCGGTCAGGGGACGCAGTATTTT

d_call: TRBD2
clone_size: few
v_call: TRBV4-1
j_call: TRBJ2-3
cdr3_length: 17
cdr3_aa: CASSRGGSTLSTDTQYF
cdr3_nt: TGCGCCAGCAGCCGCGGGGGAAGCACCCTAAGCACAGATACGCAGTATTTT